This T cell receptor (beta chain) came from a study of blood T cell repertoires in COVID-19. Study background: The samples span acute and convalescent COVID-19 from the United States, Italy and Spain.

The germline gives CDR1 SNHLY, CDR2 FYNNEI. J was trimmed by 9 bases and V by 6 bases; bases with no gene match: 3. The length of the CDR3 is 13 residues. This table comes from immunoSEQ multiplex PCR, and its TCRdb copy is limited to in-frame clones, with some not included. The table records some 65,000 clones, roughly 87% of them present only once. V and J are TRBV2 and TRBJ2-1, with 12 bases fitting TRBD2. The sequence was obtained from an older man with acute or convalescent COVID-19. Sequencing used peripheral blood. The CDR3 is CASRQGLAGEQFF. CDR3 nucleotides: TGTGCCAGCAGGCAGGGACTAGCGGGTGAGCAGTTCTTC.